Below, 25 T cell receptor beta chains from the same sample are listed, as sequenced in a study of T cell responses to AZD1222 COVID-19 vaccine. Produced via immunoSEQ multiplex PCR; TCRdb's table is partial and in-frame only. The sample yields around 78,000 clones, over 75% seen once. The sample here was peripheral blood, taken 28 days after the second AZD1222 dose. These receptors were collected from an adult who received the AZD1222 COVID-19 vaccine.

The rearrangement uses TRBV18 and TRBJ1-3; D uncertain. CDR1 KGHSH and CDR2 LQKENI come from the germline V gene. V lost 2 bases and J 2 bases, leaving 7 bases between the germline ends. This CDR3 contains 14 residues. CDR3 loop: CASSPEFAGNTIYF. CDR3 DNA: TGTGCCAGCTCACCAGAATTTGCTGGAAACACCATATATTTT.

V and J are TRBV4-3 and TRBJ2-3; 9 nucleotides agree with TRBD2. Per the germline V gene, CDR1 is LGHNA and CDR2 is YSLEER. V gave up 1 base and J gave up 6 bases; unmatched junction bases: 5. This CDR3 is built from 15 residues. In nucleotides, the CDR3 is TGCGCCAGCAGCCAAGTAGCGGGAGAACCGGATACGCAGTATTTT. As protein: CASSQVAGEPDTQYF.

The genes are TRBV5-5 and TRBJ2-7; D remains ambiguous. Trimming took off 5 bases at V and 2 bases at J, with 5 bases between the two ends. The CDR3 contains 11 residues. CDR1 is SGHKS, CDR2 YYEKEE, per germline (reference sequence). The CDR3 DNA reads TGTGCCAGCAGTTTGACCTACGAGCAGTACTTC. As protein: CASSLTYEQYF.

CDR3 in DNA: TGTGCCAGCAGCGCGACGCGGGACTTATCCTACAATGAGCAGTTCTTC. Protein: CASSATRDLSYNEQFF. This chain connects TRBV7-2 to TRBJ2-1, with D possibly being TRBD2 (6 bases). Germline CDR1 is SGHTA and CDR2 is FQGNSA. The CDR3 has 16 residues. V lost 5 bases, J lost 1 base, and 15 bases lay in between.

On this clone: Compared with germline, one end of the junction differs, possibly owing to a read error. This chain connects TRBV3-1 (or the pseudogene TRBV3-2) to TRBJ1-4; 9 bases are shared with TRBD1. CDR1 LGHDT and CDR2 YNNKEL come from the germline V gene (reference sequence). This CDR3 is 15 amino acids long. The CDR3 DNA is TGTGCCAGCAGCCAAGCCGACAGGGGGTATGAGAAACTGTTTTTT. This translates into CASSQADRGYEKLFF.

J is TRBJ2-2 and V is TRBV14; D gene ambiguous. V lost 1 base to trimming and J lost 7 bases, with 4 bases between them. The CDR3 is made up of 12 amino acids. Germline-derived CDR1 and CDR2 are SGHDN and FVKESK. CDR3 loop: CASSQGFGELFF. The CDR3 DNA reads TGTGCCAGCAGCCAAGGTTTCGGGGAGCTGTTTTTT.

This chain links TRBV7-9 with TRBJ2-3; perhaps TRBD1 as D (5 bases). Trimming removed 4 bases from V and 0 bases from J, with 11 bases in between. The germline V gene encodes CDR1 SEHNR and CDR2 FQNEAQ (reference sequence). The length of the CDR3 is 15 residues. The CDR3 here is CASSYLQASTDTQYF. CDR3 bases: TGTGCCAGCAGCTACCTACAGGCGAGCACAGATACGCAGTATTTT.

The chain couples TRBV5-1 to TRBJ2-2, with 8 bases aligning to TRBD1. J was trimmed by 7 bases and V by 3 bases; bases with no gene match: 20. CDR3 length: 19 amino acids. CDR1 SGHRS and CDR2 YFSETQ come from the germline V gene. The CDR3 nucleotides are TGCGCCAGCAGCTCCCGGGAGCGGTGGAACAGGGGGACGGGCGGGGAGCTGTTTTTT. This encodes CASSSRERWNRGTGGELFF.

The chain combines TRBV7-3 with TRBJ2-3; TRBD1 matches 7 bases. The CDR3 extends over 14 amino acids. Germline V lookup: CDR1 SGHTA, CDR2 FQGTGA. After removal of 5 bases from V and 4 bases from J, the junction contained 6 bases not matched to a gene. DNA for the CDR3: TGTGCCAGCAGCCAACCAGACAGGGCAGATACGCAGTATTTT. Translated, it gives CASSQPDRADTQYF.

V usage is TRBV6-2 or TRBV6-3 and J usage is TRBJ2-7, with D tentatively TRBD1 (6 bases). Germline-derived CDR1 and CDR2 are MNHEY and SVGEGT. Trimming cost V 4 bases and J 2 bases, with 15 bases left between them. The CDR3 contains 15 residues. The CDR3 sequence is CASSSWGRTTYEQYF. CDR3 nucleotides: TGTGCCAGCAGTTCGTGGGGGCGAACAACCTACGAGCAGTACTTC.

This chain uses TRBV30 with TRBJ1-4; maybe TRBD1 (5 bases). The germline V gene has CDR1 GTSNPN and CDR2 SVGIG (reference sequence). Trimming took 4 bases from V and 7 from J, leaving 16 bases between them. The CDR3 is 14 residues long. Here the CDR3 reads CAWIPVDGGEKLFF. As DNA, the CDR3 is TGTGCCTGGATCCCCGTGGACGGGGGTGAAAAACTGTTTTTT.

This clone appeared once. The chain joins TRBV5-1 to TRBJ1-1; D gene unclear. The CDR3 totals 13 residues. The V end lost 0 bases, the J end lost 4 bases, and 7 bases lay between the germline ends. Looked up from germline, CDR1 is SGHRS and CDR2 is YFSETQ. As DNA, the CDR3 is TGCGCCAGCAGCTTGGGTGCGGGCACTGAAGCTTTCTTT. This encodes CASSLGAGTEAFF.

The chain has TRBV5-4 and TRBJ1-4, with D perhaps TRBD1 (5 bases). Trimming took 2 bases from V and 6 from J, leaving 11 bases between them. Per germline, CDR1 SGHNT and CDR2 YYREEE (reference sequence). This CDR3 is built from 14 residues. CDR3 sequence: CASSFREGDEKLFF. The CDR3 coding sequence is TGTGCCAGCAGCTTCAGGGAGGGCGATGAAAAACTGTTTTTT. The full variable domain, in which reference TRBV5-4 and TRBJ1-4 provide the parts outside the CDR3, is ETGVTQSPTHLIKTRGQQVTLRCSSQSGHNTVSWYQQALGQGPQFIFQYYREEENGRGNFPPRFSGLQFPNYSSELNVNALELDDSALYLCASSFREGDEKLFFGSGTQLSVL.

The rearrangement joins TRBV2 to TRBJ1-2, with a weak D call TRBD1 (5 bases). This CDR3 is 12 amino acids long. CDR1 and CDR2 from the germline V gene are SNHLY and FYNNEI. V was pared by 7 bases and J by 8 bases, with 14 bases between. As DNA, the CDR3 is TGTGCCAGCAATCGGGACCAGGGCGGCTACACCTTC. Residues: CASNRDQGGYTF.

The V call is TRBV18, the J call TRBJ2-7, with a possible D match to TRBD2 (6 bases). CDR3 length: 15 amino acids. Germline-derived CDR1 and CDR2 are KGHSH and LQKENI. Trimming shortened V by 2 bases and J by 5 bases, and 16 bases separated the two germline ends. Here the CDR3 DNA reads TGTGCCAGCTCACCATCGTTAGGGGAGGAAAACGAGCAGTACTTC. Encoded protein: CASSPSLGEENEQYF.

This rearrangement joins TRBV30 to TRBJ2-7, with 7 bases matching TRBD1. Germline CDR1 GTSNPN, CDR2 SVGIG (reference sequence). Trimming removed 2 bases from V and 1 base from J; junction bases left unmatched: 8. This CDR3 is built from 15 residues. CDR3 loop: CAWSPGTVSSYEQYF. The CDR3 nucleotides read TGTGCCTGGAGTCCCGGGACAGTTTCTTCCTACGAGCAGTACTTC.

This rearrangement joins TRBV6-5 to TRBJ1-2; TRBD1 matches 7 bases. The V and J ends lost 5 bases and 7 bases, in that order; junction bases with no gene match: 10. CDR3 length: 14 residues. Germline lookup yields CDR1 MNHEY and CDR2 SVGAGI. As DNA, the CDR3 is TGTGCCAGCAGTCCCGGGACAGTTTTTTTTGGCTACACCTTC. It encodes CASSPGTVFFGYTF.

This CDR3 reads CASSPPVGTEAFF. In nucleotides, the CDR3 is TGTGCCAGCTCACCACCCGTGGGCACTGAAGCTTTCTTT. The chain couples TRBV18 to TRBJ1-1; no definite D call. The CDR3 extends over 13 amino acids. CDR1 is KGHSH and CDR2 is LQKENI in the germline V gene. V was trimmed by 0 bases and J by 4 bases, leaving 6 bases between them.

The chain links TRBV3-1 (or the pseudogene TRBV3-2) to TRBJ2-1; maybe TRBD2 (5 bases). The germline V and J ends were trimmed by 0 bases and 0 bases, with 12 bases remaining between them. The germline V gene encodes CDR1 LGHDT and CDR2 YNNKEL (reference sequence). The CDR3 covers 17 residues. CDR3 sequence reads: CASSQDIERSSYNEQFF. CDR3 DNA sequence: TGTGCCAGCAGCCAAGATATCGAGCGGAGCTCCTACAATGAGCAGTTCTTC.

V is TRBV3-1 (or the pseudogene TRBV3-2) and J is TRBJ1-1; the D gene is possibly TRBD1 (6 bases). Trimming cost V 8 bases and J 11 bases, with 21 bases left between them. This CDR3 is built from 13 residues. The germline V gene has CDR1 LGHDT and CDR2 YNNKEL (reference sequence). The CDR3 DNA sequence: TGTGCCAGCGGTGAACAGGGAGTACGGTATGCTTTCTTT. Amino acid sequence: CASGEQGVRYAFF.

Only one count was recorded for this clone. This chain joins TRBV2 and TRBJ2-6; D possibly corresponds to TRBD2 (6 bases). Looked up from germline, CDR1 is SNHLY and CDR2 is FYNNEI. Trimming pared 5 bases from V and 0 bases from J, leaving 8 bases between. This CDR3 contains 15 residues. The CDR3, as DNA: TGTGCCAGCAGTACCGGGAGCTCTGGGGCCAACGTCCTGACTTTC. This encodes CASSTGSSGANVLTF.

V and J are TRBV3-1 (or the pseudogene TRBV3-2) and TRBJ1-2; D is perhaps TRBD1 (5 bases). The V end lost 4 bases, the J end lost 0 bases, and 9 bases lay between the germline ends. This CDR3 is 14 amino acids long. CDR1 is LGHDT, CDR2 YNNKEL, per germline (reference sequence). CDR3 protein: CASSPGLTNYGYTF. CDR3 sequence (DNA): TGTGCCAGCAGCCCGGGACTCACTAACTATGGCTACACCTTC.

This chain connects TRBV18 to TRBJ1-2; D is undetermined. The CDR3 extends over 13 amino acids. V was shortened by 3 bases and J by 8 bases, with 13 bases between the two germline ends. The germline V gene has CDR1 KGHSH and CDR2 LQKENI. CDR3: CASSPGSFGGYTF. The CDR3, as DNA: TGTGCCAGCTCACCCGGGTCATTTGGGGGCTACACCTTC.

This clone has just a few counts. The V call is TRBV7-2, the J call TRBJ2-3; 7 bases match TRBD2. In germline, CDR1 is SGHTA, CDR2 FQGNSA. Losses at the gene ends were 1 base for V and 6 bases for J; bases not matched to a gene: 4. There are 14 residues in the CDR3. The CDR3 spells CASSLGGRGDTQYF. The CDR3 bases are TGTGCCAGCAGCTTAGGCGGGAGAGGGGATACGCAGTATTTT.

The rearrangement uses TRBV5-1 and TRBJ1-1, with unresolved D. This CDR3 has 15 amino acids. V lost 0 bases to trimming and J lost 0 bases, with 9 bases between them. Per the germline V gene, CDR1 is SGHRS and CDR2 is YFSETQ. CDR3 loop: CASSLVGEMNTEAFF. The DNA for the CDR3 is TGCGCCAGCAGCTTGGTTGGGGAGATGAACACTGAAGCTTTCTTT.